This T cell receptor beta chain was sequenced for a study of cytomegalovirus exposure and HLA in healthy donors. Only in-frame clones appear in the TCRdb table, and some are missing; sequencing was by immunoSEQ multiplex PCR. The table lists around 150,000 clones, around 96% of them singletons. Study-level results: According to reports, the classifier identified cytomegalovirus status with high specificity and sensitivity.

To note about this clone: What it binds is unknown.

The material sequenced was PBMCs. The sequence was obtained from a woman aged 18 to 35 in good health and CMV-seronegative.

The CDR3 DNA reads TGTGCCACCAGCAGAGGAGGGACAGGGATTGAGCAGTACTTC. Translation: CATSRGGTGIEQYF. V is TRBV15 and J is TRBJ2-7; 9 positions agree with TRBD1. Trimming removed 1 base from V and 7 bases from J; junction bases left unmatched: 5. The germline V gene has CDR1 LNHNV and CDR2 YYDKDF (reference sequence). The CDR3 has 14 amino acids. Filled out from reference TRBV15 and TRBJ2-7, the complete variable domain reads DAMVIQNPRYQVTQFGKPVTLSCSQTLNHNVMYWYQQKSSQAPKLLFHYYDKDFNNEADTPDNFQSRRPNTSFCFLDIRSPGLGDTAMYLCATSRGGTGIEQYFGPGTRLTVT.